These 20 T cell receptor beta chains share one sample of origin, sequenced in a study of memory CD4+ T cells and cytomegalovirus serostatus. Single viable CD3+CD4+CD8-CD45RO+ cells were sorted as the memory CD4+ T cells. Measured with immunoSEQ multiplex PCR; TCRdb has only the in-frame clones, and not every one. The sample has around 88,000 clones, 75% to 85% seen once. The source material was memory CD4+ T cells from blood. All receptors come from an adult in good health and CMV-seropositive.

CDR3 DNA: TGTGCCAGCAGTGAAGTGGAGGGAATCGGCTACACCTTC. Residues: CASSEVEGIGYTF. V usage is TRBV6-1 and J usage is TRBJ1-2; D uncertain. Trimming stripped 1 base from V and 8 bases from J, with 11 bases between. The CDR3 is 13 amino acids. The germline V gene encodes CDR1 MNHNS and CDR2 SASEGT.

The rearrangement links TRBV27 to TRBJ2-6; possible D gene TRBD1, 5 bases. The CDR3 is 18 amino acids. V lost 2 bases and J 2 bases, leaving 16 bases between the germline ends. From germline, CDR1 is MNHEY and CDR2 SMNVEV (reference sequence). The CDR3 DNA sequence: TGTGCCAGCAGTTTACCGGGTGGCAGGGCGCCTGGGGCCAACGTCCTGACTTTC. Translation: CASSLPGGRAPGANVLTF.

The DNA of the CDR3 is TGTGCCAGCAGCCGGGACCGAGAGAGCACTGAAGCTTTCTTT. The encoded protein is CASSRDRESTEAFF. The rearrangement links TRBV7-9 to TRBJ1-1; a weak D match, TRBD1 (5 bases). Germline CDR1 and CDR2: SEHNR and FQNEAQ (reference sequence). This CDR3 has 14 amino acids. Trimming cost V 5 bases and J 4 bases, with 14 bases left between them.

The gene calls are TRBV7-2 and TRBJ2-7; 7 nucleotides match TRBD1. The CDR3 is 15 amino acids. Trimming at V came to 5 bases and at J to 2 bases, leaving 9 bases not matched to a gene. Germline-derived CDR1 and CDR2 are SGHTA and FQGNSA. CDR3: CASSPQQGSTYEQYF. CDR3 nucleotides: TGTGCCAGCAGCCCCCAACAGGGGTCCACCTACGAGCAGTACTTC.

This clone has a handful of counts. The CDR3 DNA follows: TGTGCCAGCGGGCAGACAGGGGCTACTGAAGCTTTCTTT. Amino acids: CASGQTGATEAFF. The genes are TRBV19 and TRBJ1-1; 8 nucleotides line up with TRBD1. The germline V gene encodes CDR1 LNHDA and CDR2 SQIVND (reference sequence). V was clipped by 9 bases and J by 5 bases; unmatched bases: 8. The CDR3 sequence is 13 residues long.

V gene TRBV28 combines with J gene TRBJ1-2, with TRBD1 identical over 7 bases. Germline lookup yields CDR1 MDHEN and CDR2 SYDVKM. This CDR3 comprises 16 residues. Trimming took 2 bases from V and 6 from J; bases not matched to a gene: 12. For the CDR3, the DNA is TGTGCCAGCAGTTTACCCTCCTCGACAGGGTTCAATGGCTACACCTTC. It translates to CASSLPSSTGFNGYTF.

CDR3 protein: CSVGGGNHHGYTF. The DNA of the CDR3 is TGCAGCGTTGGAGGGGGCAACCATCATGGCTACACCTTC. The rearrangement joins TRBV29-1 to TRBJ1-2; 7 bases fit TRBD1. Germline lookup yields CDR1 SQVTM and CDR2 ANQGSEA. The CDR3 runs to 13 residues. The junction had 8 bases not matched to a gene; V was cut back by 4 bases and J by 6 bases.

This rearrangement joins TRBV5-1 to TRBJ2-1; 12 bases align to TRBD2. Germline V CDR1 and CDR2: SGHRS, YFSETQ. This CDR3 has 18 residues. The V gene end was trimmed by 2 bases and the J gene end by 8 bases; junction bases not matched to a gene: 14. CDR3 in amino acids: CASSFTTVGTSGFDEQFF. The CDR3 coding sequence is TGCGCCAGCAGCTTTACGACGGTCGGGACTAGCGGGTTCGATGAGCAGTTCTTC.

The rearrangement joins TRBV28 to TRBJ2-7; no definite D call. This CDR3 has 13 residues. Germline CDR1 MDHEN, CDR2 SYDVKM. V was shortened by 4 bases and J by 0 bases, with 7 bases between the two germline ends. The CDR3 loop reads CASSSTYSYEQYF. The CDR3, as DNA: TGTGCCAGCAGTTCAACCTACTCCTACGAGCAGTACTTC.

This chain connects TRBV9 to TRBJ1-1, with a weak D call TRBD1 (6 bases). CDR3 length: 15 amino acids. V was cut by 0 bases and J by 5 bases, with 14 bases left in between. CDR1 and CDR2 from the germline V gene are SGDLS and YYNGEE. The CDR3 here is CASSVEAGAGTEAFF. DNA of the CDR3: TGTGCCAGCAGCGTAGAGGCGGGGGCTGGGACTGAAGCTTTCTTT. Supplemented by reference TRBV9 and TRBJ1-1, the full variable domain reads DSGVTQTPKHLITATGQRVTLRCSPRSGDLSVYWYQQSLDQGLQFLIQYYNGEERAKGNILERFSAQQFPDLHSELNLSSLELGDSALYFCASSVEAGAGTEAFFGQGTRLTVV.

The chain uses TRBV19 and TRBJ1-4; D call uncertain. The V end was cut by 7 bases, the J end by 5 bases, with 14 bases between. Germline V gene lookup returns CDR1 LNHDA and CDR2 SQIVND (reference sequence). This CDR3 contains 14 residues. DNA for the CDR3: TGTGCCAGTAAATTGGACGGTCGGAATGAAAAACTGTTTTTT. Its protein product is CASKLDGRNEKLFF.

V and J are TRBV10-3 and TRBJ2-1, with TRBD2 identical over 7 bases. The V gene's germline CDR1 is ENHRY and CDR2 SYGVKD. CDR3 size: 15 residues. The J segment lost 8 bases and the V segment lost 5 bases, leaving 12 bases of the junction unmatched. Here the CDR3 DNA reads TGTGCCATCAGTCGGGGCGGGAGTAATGAAGATGAGCAGTTCTTC. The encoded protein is CAISRGGSNEDEQFF.

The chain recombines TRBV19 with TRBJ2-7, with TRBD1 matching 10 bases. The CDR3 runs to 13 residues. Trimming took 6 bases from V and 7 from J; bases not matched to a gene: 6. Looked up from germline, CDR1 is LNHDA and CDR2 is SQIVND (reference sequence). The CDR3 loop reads CASRGQGTGEQYF. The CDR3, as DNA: TGTGCCAGTAGGGGACAGGGGACGGGAGAGCAGTACTTC.

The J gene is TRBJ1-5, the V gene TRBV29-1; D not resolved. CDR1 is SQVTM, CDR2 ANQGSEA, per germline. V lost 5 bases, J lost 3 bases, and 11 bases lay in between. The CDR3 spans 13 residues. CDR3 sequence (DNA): TGCAGCGTTATGGTAGGGCCCAATCAGCCCCAGCATTTT. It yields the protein CSVMVGPNQPQHF.

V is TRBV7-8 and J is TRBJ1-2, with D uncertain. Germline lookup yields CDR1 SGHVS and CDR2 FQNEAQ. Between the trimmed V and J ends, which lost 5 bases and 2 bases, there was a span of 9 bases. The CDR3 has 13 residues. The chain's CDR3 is CASSPQENYGYTF. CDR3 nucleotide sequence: TGTGCCAGCAGCCCCCAGGAGAACTATGGCTACACCTTC.

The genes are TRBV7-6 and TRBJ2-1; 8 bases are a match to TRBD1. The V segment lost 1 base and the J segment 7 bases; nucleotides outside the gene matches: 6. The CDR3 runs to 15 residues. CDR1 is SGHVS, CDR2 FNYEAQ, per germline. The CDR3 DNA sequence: TGTGCCAGCAGCTTAGTGCAGGGGGCGCGAAATGAGCAGTTCTTC. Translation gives CASSLVQGARNEQFF.

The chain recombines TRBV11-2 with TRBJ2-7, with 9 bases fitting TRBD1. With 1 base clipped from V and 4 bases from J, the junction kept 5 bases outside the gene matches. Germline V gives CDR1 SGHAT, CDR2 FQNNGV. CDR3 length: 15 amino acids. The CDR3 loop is CASSLGTGGGYEQYF. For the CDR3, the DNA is TGTGCCAGCAGCTTAGGAACAGGGGGCGGGTACGAGCAGTACTTC.

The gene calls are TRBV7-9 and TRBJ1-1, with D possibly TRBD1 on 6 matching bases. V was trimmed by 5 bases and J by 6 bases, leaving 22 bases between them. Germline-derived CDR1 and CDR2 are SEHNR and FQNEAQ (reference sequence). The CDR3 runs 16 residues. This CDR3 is CASSRQGGQGGAEAFF. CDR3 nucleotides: TGTGCCAGCAGCCGACAAGGGGGGCAGGGCGGGGCTGAAGCTTTCTTT.

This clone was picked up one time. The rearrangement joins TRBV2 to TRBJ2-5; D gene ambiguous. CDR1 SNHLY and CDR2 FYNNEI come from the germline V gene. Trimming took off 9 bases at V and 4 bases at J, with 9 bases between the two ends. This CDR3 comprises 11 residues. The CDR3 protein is CASSLGETQYF. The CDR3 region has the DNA TGTGCCAGTTCCCTTGGAGAGACCCAGTACTTC.

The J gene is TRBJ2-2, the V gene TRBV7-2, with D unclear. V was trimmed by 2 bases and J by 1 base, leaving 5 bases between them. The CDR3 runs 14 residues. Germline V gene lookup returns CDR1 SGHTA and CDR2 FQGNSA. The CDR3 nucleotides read TGTGCCAGCAGCTTAAACGGGAACACCGGGGAGCTGTTTTTT. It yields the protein CASSLNGNTGELFF. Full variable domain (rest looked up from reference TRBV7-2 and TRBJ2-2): GAGVSQSPSNKVTEKGKDVELRCDPISGHTALYWYRQSLGQGLEFLIYFQGNSAPDKSGLPSDRFSAERTGGSVSTLTIQRTQQEDSAVYLCASSLNGNTGELFFGEGSRLTVL.